Each of the 22 T cell receptor beta chains below was sequenced from the same sample in a study of cytomegalovirus exposure and HLA in healthy donors. PCR amplification relied on 60 Vbeta primers (plus 13 Jbeta primers). Profiled with immunoSEQ multiplex PCR; TCRdb holds only in-frame clones, not every one. Here the sample spans about 160,000 clones, around nine tenths being singletons. The sequenced sample consisted of PBMCs. The receptors come from a woman younger than 45 in good health and CMV-seronegative.

Points on this clone: One junction end does not reproduce the germline sequence, and a read error may be involved. V usage is TRBV28 and J usage is TRBJ1-4; possibly TRBD1 for D (5 bases). From germline, CDR1 is MDHEN and CDR2 SYDVKM. The CDR3 has 14 residues. CDR3 DNA sequence: TGTGCCAGCAGTTTTATTTCGGGTCAGGGAGGCGAGGCATTT. It yields the protein CASSFISGQGGEAF. The full variable domain, with the rest looked up from reference TRBV28 and TRBJ1-4, is DVKVTQSSRYLVKRTGEKVFLECVQDMDHENMFWYRQDPGLGLRLIYFSYDVKMKEKGDIPEGYSVSREKKERFSLILESASTNQTSMYLCASSFISGQGGEAFGSGTQLSVL.

This sequence joins TRBV28 and TRBJ2-1, with TRBD1 matching over 12 bases. The ends lost 6 bases at V and 3 bases at J; junction bases unmatched: 18. The CDR3 spans 20 residues. CDR1 and CDR2 (germline): MDHEN, SYDVKM. Here the CDR3 reads CASSRWGDRGLRESYNEQFF. CDR3 bases: TGTGCCAGCAGCAGGTGGGGGGACAGGGGGCTGAGGGAGAGCTACAATGAGCAGTTCTTC.

This chain links TRBV5-1 with TRBJ2-3; 12 nucleotides match TRBD2. The junction had 5 bases not matched to a gene; V was cut back by 3 bases and J by 3 bases. CDR3 length equals 16 residues. The V gene's germline CDR1 is SGHRS and CDR2 YFSETQ. DNA of the CDR3: TGCGCCAGCAGCTCAAGTGGACTAGCGGGGACAGATACGCAGTATTTT. Protein sequence: CASSSSGLAGTDTQYF. The full variable domain, with the rest looked up from reference TRBV5-1 and TRBJ2-3, is KAGVTQTPRYLIKTRGQQVTLSCSPISGHRSVSWYQQTPGQGLQFLFEYFSETQRNKGNFPGRFSGRQFSNSRSEMNVSTLELGDSALYLCASSSSGLAGTDTQYFGPGTRLTVL.

The chain links TRBV11-2 to TRBJ2-7; the match to TRBD2 covers 11 bases. Germline CDR1 reads SGHAT; CDR2 reads FQNNGV. This CDR3 has 15 residues. V shed 5 bases and J 2 bases; nucleotides not matched to a gene: 5. CDR3 protein: CASSRTSGGPYEQYF. CDR3 sequence (DNA): TGTGCCAGCAGCCGAACTAGCGGGGGACCCTACGAGCAGTACTTC. The full variable domain, rest sourced from reference TRBV11-2 and TRBJ2-7, is EAGVAQSPRYKIIEKRQSVAFWCNPISGHATLYWYQQILGQGPKLLIQFQNNGVVDDSQLPKDRFSAERLKGVDSTLKIQPAKLEDSAVYLCASSRTSGGPYEQYFGPGTRLTVT.

This clone was counted a single time. This rearrangement joins TRBV19 to TRBJ2-2; D possibly corresponds to TRBD2 (6 bases). Germline V CDR1 and CDR2: LNHDA, SQIVND (reference sequence). The V end lost 3 bases, the J end lost 7 bases, and 6 bases lay between the germline ends. This CDR3 contains 12 residues. The CDR3 coding sequence is TGTGCCAGTAGTATGCGGGGCGGGGAGCTGTTTTTT. Its translation is CASSMRGGELFF.

The rearrangement links TRBV9 to TRBJ2-3, with TRBD2 matching 7 bases. Germline V CDR1 and CDR2: SGDLS, YYNGEE. V trimming: 2 bases; J trimming: 3 bases; junction bases outside the gene matches: 9. The CDR3 length is 16 residues. The CDR3 protein is CASSVGGIAETDTQYF. CDR3 DNA: TGTGCCAGCAGCGTGGGAGGGATTGCCGAAACAGATACGCAGTATTTT.

The V call is TRBV19, the J call TRBJ1-3, with D uncertain. This CDR3 spans 16 amino acids. Looked up from germline, CDR1 is LNHDA and CDR2 is SQIVND (reference sequence). V gave up 3 bases and J gave up 2 bases, with 14 bases separating them. CDR3 coding DNA: TGTGCCAGTAGTATTCGGGGTTCGGCCACTGGAAACACCATATATTTT. Its protein product is CASSIRGSATGNTIYF.

V gene TRBV18 combines with J gene TRBJ1-2, with D possibly matching TRBD1 (6 bases). Trimming took 5 bases from V and 7 from J, leaving 20 bases between them. From germline, CDR1 is KGHSH and CDR2 LQKENI. This CDR3 region has 15 residues. The CDR3 DNA reads as TGTGCCAGCTCATCGGGAAGTACAGGGTACTCTGGCTACACCTTC. Its protein is CASSSGSTGYSGYTF.

The gene calls are TRBV28 and TRBJ2-4, with 12 nucleotides matching TRBD2. Germline-derived CDR1 and CDR2 are MDHEN and SYDVKM. V lost 3 bases to trimming and J lost 8 bases; unmatched junction nucleotides: 14. CDR3 length: 18 amino acids. CDR3: CASSFPLRTSGEGDIQYF. In nucleotides, the CDR3 is TGTGCCAGCAGTTTCCCACTCCGGACTAGCGGGGAGGGTGACATTCAGTACTTC. The variable domain in full, completed from reference TRBV28 and TRBJ2-4, reads DVKVTQSSRYLVKRTGEKVFLECVQDMDHENMFWYRQDPGLGLRLIYFSYDVKMKEKGDIPEGYSVSREKKERFSLILESASTNQTSMYLCASSFPLRTSGEGDIQYFGAGTRLSVL.

The rearrangement uses TRBV6-5 and TRBJ2-1; 8 bases are a match to TRBD1. The length of the CDR3 is 15 residues. V lost 5 bases to trimming and J lost 7 bases; unmatched junction nucleotides: 10. Germline loops: CDR1 MNHEY, CDR2 SVGAGI. The CDR3 DNA follows: TGTGCCAGCAGTCTCGGGACAGGACGTATGAATGAGCAGTTCTTC. It yields the protein CASSLGTGRMNEQFF.

The rearrangement joins TRBV27 to TRBJ2-7; 9 bases line up with TRBD1. The germline gives CDR1 MNHEY, CDR2 SMNVEV (reference sequence). V shed 6 bases and J 4 bases; nucleotides not matched to a gene: 7. This CDR3 is built from 14 residues. Here the CDR3 reads CASRELGQGYEQYF. CDR3 bases: TGTGCCAGCAGGGAATTGGGACAGGGATACGAGCAGTACTTC.

V and J are TRBV27 and TRBJ1-2, with 7 bases matching TRBD1. Per germline, CDR1 MNHEY and CDR2 SMNVEV (reference sequence). This CDR3 is built from 13 residues. Trimming removed 8 bases from V and 4 bases from J; junction bases left unmatched: 7. As DNA, the CDR3 is TGTGCCAGCCCCCCGACAGGGAGCTATGGCTACACCTTC. It codes for CASPPTGSYGYTF.

The chain combines TRBV10-2 with TRBJ2-5, with 7 bases that match TRBD1. Germline assignment: CDR1 WSHSY and CDR2 SAAADI. With V trimmed by 6 bases and J by 2 bases, 0 bases remained unmatched. The CDR3 covers 12 residues. CDR3 sequence: CASRDRQETQYF. The CDR3 DNA reads as TGCGCCAGCAGGGACAGGCAAGAGACCCAGTACTTC.

The rearrangement links TRBV7-9 to TRBJ1-1; D call uncertain. CDR3 size: 13 residues. Per germline, CDR1 SEHNR and CDR2 FQNEAQ (reference sequence). Trimming pared 3 bases from V and 0 bases from J, leaving 5 bases between. CDR3 DNA sequence: TGTGCCAGCAGCTTCCAGTTGAACACTGAAGCTTTCTTT. Protein product: CASSFQLNTEAFF.

The V and J genes are TRBV7-8 and TRBJ1-6; perhaps TRBD1 as D (5 bases). The CDR3 totals 15 residues. The ends were cut back, 5 bases at V and 4 bases at J, with 12 bases in the middle. Germline-derived CDR1 and CDR2 are SGHVS and FQNEAQ. CDR3 in DNA: TGTGCCAGCAGCCCCAGACAGAAATATAATTCACCCCTCCACTTT. Amino acids: CASSPRQKYNSPLHF. The complete variable domain, with remaining parts taken from reference TRBV7-8 and TRBJ1-6, reads GAGVSQSPRYKVAKRGQDVALRCDPISGHVSLFWYQQALGQGPEFLTYFQNEAQLDKSGLPSDRFFAERPEGSVSTLKIQRTQQEDSAVYLCASSPRQKYNSPLHFGNGTRLTVT.

The rearrangement joins TRBV7-2 to TRBJ2-3; tentatively, D is TRBD2 (6 bases). The germline V gene has CDR1 SGHTA and CDR2 FQGNSA. V was pared by 5 bases and J by 2 bases, with 14 bases between. The CDR3 extends over 15 amino acids. CDR3 amino acids: CASSRRAGATDTQYF. The CDR3 DNA sequence: TGTGCCAGCAGCCGTCGAGCGGGCGCCACAGATACGCAGTATTTT.

The chain carries TRBV27 and TRBJ1-2; TRBD1 matches 10 bases. There are 14 residues in the CDR3. The V gene end was trimmed by 2 bases and the J gene end by 6 bases; junction bases not matched to a gene: 3. Germline loops: CDR1 MNHEY, CDR2 SMNVEV (reference sequence). The CDR3 loop reads CASSLRDRGNGYTF. CDR3 DNA: TGTGCCAGCAGTTTAAGGGACAGGGGAAATGGCTACACCTTC.

In its sample, this clone was seen once. V usage is TRBV18 and J usage is TRBJ2-7; 9 nucleotides agree with TRBD1. The V and J ends lost 1 base and 0 bases, in that order; junction bases with no gene match: 1. The germline V gene has CDR1 KGHSH and CDR2 LQKENI. The CDR3 spans 15 residues. CDR3 nucleotides: TGTGCCAGCTCACCACGGACAGGGGTCTCCTACGAGCAGTACTTC. Encoded protein: CASSPRTGVSYEQYF.

The V call is TRBV15, the J call TRBJ2-2; no definite D call. CDR1 and CDR2 from the germline V gene are LNHNV and YYDKDF (reference sequence). The CDR3 runs 13 residues. V was pared by 1 base and J by 5 bases, with 5 bases between. The CDR3 is CATSRAPTGELFF. Here the CDR3 DNA reads TGTGCCACCAGCAGAGCCCCTACCGGGGAGCTGTTTTTT.

The chain links TRBV6-6 to TRBJ2-7, with 7 bases identical to TRBD1. This CDR3 spans 13 amino acids. Germline assignment: CDR1 MNHNY and CDR2 SVGAGI (reference sequence). After removal of 2 bases from V and 11 bases from J, the junction contained 9 bases not matched to a gene. CDR3 region: CASSYLLGTDKYF. The CDR3 DNA follows: TGTGCCAGCAGTTACCTCCTGGGGACAGACAAGTACTTC.

Only a few counts were recorded for this clone. The gene calls are TRBV4-1 and TRBJ1-1; 10 positions match TRBD1. Germline V CDR1 and CDR2: MGHRA, YSYEKL. J was trimmed by 5 bases and V by 3 bases; bases with no gene match: 3. The CDR3 is 14 amino acids. In DNA, the CDR3 is TGCGCCAGCAGCCAGACAGGGGGCGGAACTGAAGCTTTCTTT. It codes for CASSQTGGGTEAFF.

This chain joins TRBV5-1 and TRBJ2-1, with 10 bases lining up with TRBD1. The CDR3 extends over 15 amino acids. CDR1 is SGHRS and CDR2 is YFSETQ in the germline V gene. V was pared by 1 base and J by 7 bases, with 5 bases of the junction left unmatched. In DNA, the CDR3 is TGCGCCAGCAGCTTGACCGGGACAGGGGTAAATGAGCAGTTCTTC. Its translation: CASSLTGTGVNEQFF. Together with reference TRBV5-1 and TRBJ2-1, the CDR3 gives the full variable domain: KAGVTQTPRYLIKTRGQQVTLSCSPISGHRSVSWYQQTPGQGLQFLFEYFSETQRNKGNFPGRFSGRQFSNSRSEMNVSTLELGDSALYLCASSLTGTGVNEQFFGPGTRLTVL.